The 12 T cell receptor beta chains below come from one sample, sequenced in a study of cytomegalovirus exposure and HLA in healthy donors. PCR used 60 Vbeta primers and 13 Jbeta primers. TCRdb keeps only in-frame clones here, not all; method: immunoSEQ multiplex PCR. The table lists about 210,000 clones, 80% to 90% of them singletons. Sequencing was performed on PBMCs. These receptor sequences come from a man under 40 in good health and CMV-seronegative.

This clone was seen only a few times. The chain combines TRBV7-8 with TRBJ2-7; 8 bases are shared with TRBD1. This CDR3 is 14 amino acids long. Germline assignment: CDR1 SGHVS and CDR2 FQNEAQ. J was trimmed by 4 bases and V by 4 bases; bases with no gene match: 6. The CDR3 is CASSSGQGGYEQYF. CDR3 DNA: TGTGCCAGCAGCTCCGGACAGGGCGGTTACGAGCAGTACTTC. Supplemented by reference TRBV7-8 and TRBJ2-7, the full variable domain reads GAGVSQSPRYKVAKRGQDVALRCDPISGHVSLFWYQQALGQGPEFLTYFQNEAQLDKSGLPSDRFFAERPEGSVSTLKIQRTQQEDSAVYLCASSSGQGGYEQYFGPGTRLTVT.

This clone was observed a few times. The chain recombines TRBV6-6 with TRBJ1-4; no reliable D call. Germline V gene sequence: CDR1 MNHNY, CDR2 SVGAGI (reference sequence). V was clipped by 2 bases and J by 5 bases, with 6 bases between them. The CDR3 has 13 amino acids. CDR3 sequence reads: CASSYGGNEKLFF. DNA for the CDR3: TGTGCCAGCAGTTACGGAGGAAATGAAAAACTGTTTTTT.

The V and J genes are TRBV11-2 and TRBJ1-1; perhaps TRBD1 as D (5 bases). Germline V lookup: CDR1 SGHAT, CDR2 FQNNGV. This CDR3 is 13 amino acids long. V was pared by 4 bases and J by 6 bases, with 12 bases between. CDR3: CASSWAPGAEAFF. The CDR3 DNA sequence: TGTGCCAGCAGCTGGGCACCGGGGGCTGAAGCTTTCTTT.

CDR3 region: CASRFGQGLNTEAFF. CDR3 DNA: TGTGCCAGCAGATTCGGACAGGGACTGAACACTGAAGCTTTCTTT. The chain recombines TRBV7-9 with TRBJ1-1, with TRBD1 matching 8 bases. Losses at the gene ends were 6 bases for V and 0 bases for J; bases not matched to a gene: 6. The germline gives CDR1 SEHNR, CDR2 FQNEAQ (reference sequence). This CDR3 region has 15 residues. Combining the CDR3 with reference TRBV7-9 and TRBJ1-1 gives the whole variable domain DTGVSQNPRHKITKRGQNVTFRCDPISEHNRLYWYRQTLGQGPEFLTYFQNEAQLEKSRLLSDRFSAERPKGSFSTLEIQRTEQGDSAMYLCASRFGQGLNTEAFFGQGTRLTVV.

V and J are TRBV5-1 and TRBJ2-2, with 10 bases fitting TRBD2. The V and J ends lost 0 bases and 2 bases, in that order; junction bases with no gene match: 1. CDR1 SGHRS and CDR2 YFSETQ come from the germline V gene. CDR3 length: 16 residues. The CDR3 DNA reads TGCGCCAGCAGCTTGGTAGCGGGGGGAAACACCGGGGAGCTGTTTTTT. It yields the protein CASSLVAGGNTGELFF.

The V call is TRBV9, the J call TRBJ2-2; TRBD1 matches 10 bases. CDR1 is SGDLS and CDR2 is YYNGEE in the germline V gene. The V gene end was trimmed by 6 bases and the J gene end by 4 bases; junction bases not matched to a gene: 12. The CDR3 runs to 17 residues. The CDR3 here is CASIGITGTGVTGELFF. The DNA of the CDR3 is TGTGCCAGCATAGGGATCACCGGGACAGGGGTCACCGGGGAGCTGTTTTTT. Full variable domain (outside the CDR3, taken from reference TRBV9 and TRBJ2-2): DSGVTQTPKHLITATGQRVTLRCSPRSGDLSVYWYQQSLDQGLQFLIQYYNGEERAKGNILERFSAQQFPDLHSELNLSSLELGDSALYFCASIGITGTGVTGELFFGEGSRLTVL.

This clone has just a few counts. The V call is TRBV7-2, the J call TRBJ1-2; TRBD1 is a possible D gene (6 bases). This CDR3 has 14 amino acids. Per the germline V gene, CDR1 is SGHTA and CDR2 is FQGNSA. V lost 1 base to trimming and J lost 8 bases, with 14 bases between them. Here the CDR3 reads CASSLGGQLRGYTF. CDR3 in DNA: TGTGCCAGCAGCTTAGGGGGACAATTGAGAGGCTACACCTTC.

This chain joins TRBV5-8 and TRBJ2-2, with TRBD2 matching over 15 bases. V lost 3 bases to trimming and J lost 5 bases; unmatched junction nucleotides: 2. The CDR3 extends over 16 amino acids. The germline V gene has CDR1 SGHTS and CDR2 YDEGEE. This CDR3 is CASSWTSGGATGELFF. Written as DNA, the CDR3 is TGTGCCAGCAGCTGGACTAGCGGGGGGGCGACCGGGGAGCTGTTTTTT. The full variable domain, with the rest looked up from reference TRBV5-8 and TRBJ2-2, is EAGVTQSPTHLIKTRGQQATLRCSPISGHTSVYWYQQALGLGLQFLLWYDEGEERNRGNFPPRFSGRQFPNYSSELNVNALELEDSALYLCASSWTSGGATGELFFGEGSRLTVL.

V is TRBV7-9 and J is TRBJ2-1, with 9 bases that match TRBD2. Per the germline V gene, CDR1 is SEHNR and CDR2 is FQNEAQ (reference sequence). This CDR3 is built from 11 residues. The junction had 9 bases not matched to a gene; V was cut back by 10 bases and J by 14 bases. The CDR3 DNA is TGTGCCACCGCCTCTGGGACTAGCAAGTTCTTC. It translates to CATASGTSKFF.

There are a few counts of this clone. J is TRBJ1-6 and V is TRBV27; perhaps TRBD1 as D (6 bases). V lost 8 bases and J lost 8, with 16 bases in between. The CDR3 contains 14 residues. Germline CDR1 is MNHEY and CDR2 is SMNVEV (reference sequence). CDR3 nucleotide sequence: TGTGCCAGCTCCACCCAGGGGTGGGATTCACCCCTCCACTTT. Its translation is CASSTQGWDSPLHF.

The J gene is TRBJ2-7, the V gene TRBV13, with 10 bases matching TRBD2. The CDR3 spans 14 residues. Germline V lookup: CDR1 PRHDT, CDR2 FYEKMQ (reference sequence). V dropped 5 bases and J dropped 4; count of bases not matched to a gene: 5. CDR3 coding DNA: TGTGCCAGCAGCGCAAGCGGGGGGGCGTACGAGCAGTACTTC. It specifies CASSASGGAYEQYF.

This clone was recorded once. The V call is TRBV5-5, the J call TRBJ2-7; TRBD1 aligns across 7 bases. CDR1 SGHKS and CDR2 YYEKEE come from the germline V gene (reference sequence). CDR3 length equals 13 residues. V was clipped by 4 bases and J by 2 bases; unmatched bases: 3. This CDR3 reads CASSRQGAYEQYF. DNA for the CDR3: TGTGCCAGCAGCAGACAGGGCGCCTACGAGCAGTACTTC.